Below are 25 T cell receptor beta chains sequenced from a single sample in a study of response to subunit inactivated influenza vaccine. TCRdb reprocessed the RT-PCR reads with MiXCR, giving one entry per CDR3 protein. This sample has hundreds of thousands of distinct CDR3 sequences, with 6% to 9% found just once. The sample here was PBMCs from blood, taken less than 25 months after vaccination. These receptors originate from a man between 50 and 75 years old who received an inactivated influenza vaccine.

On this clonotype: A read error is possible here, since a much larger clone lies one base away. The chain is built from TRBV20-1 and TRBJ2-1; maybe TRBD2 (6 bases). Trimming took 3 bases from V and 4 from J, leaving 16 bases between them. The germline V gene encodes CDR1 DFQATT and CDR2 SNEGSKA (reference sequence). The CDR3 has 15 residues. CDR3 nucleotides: TGCAGTGCTAGCCCTAGCGCGTTTGCATACAATGAGCAGTTCTTC. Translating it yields CSASPSAFAYNEQFF.

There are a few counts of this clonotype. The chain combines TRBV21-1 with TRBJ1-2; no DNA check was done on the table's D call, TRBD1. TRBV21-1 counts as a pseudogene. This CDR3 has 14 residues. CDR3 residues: CASSNRVANYGYTF. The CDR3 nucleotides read TGTGCCAGCAGCAACAGGGTAGCTAACTATGGCTACACCTTC.

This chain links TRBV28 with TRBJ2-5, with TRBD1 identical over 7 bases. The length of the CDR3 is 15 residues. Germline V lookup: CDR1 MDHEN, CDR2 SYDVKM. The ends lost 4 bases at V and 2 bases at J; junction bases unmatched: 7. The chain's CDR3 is CASSSARQGQETQYF. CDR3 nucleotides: TGTGCCAGCAGTTCCGCACGACAGGGACAAGAGACCCAGTACTTC.

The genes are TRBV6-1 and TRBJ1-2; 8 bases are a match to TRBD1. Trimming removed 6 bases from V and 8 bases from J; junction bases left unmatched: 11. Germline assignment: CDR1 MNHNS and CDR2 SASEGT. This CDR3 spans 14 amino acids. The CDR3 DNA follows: TGTGCCAGCAGGTCTCAGGGGGCCCGAGGGGGCTACACCTTC. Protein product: CASRSQGARGGYTF.

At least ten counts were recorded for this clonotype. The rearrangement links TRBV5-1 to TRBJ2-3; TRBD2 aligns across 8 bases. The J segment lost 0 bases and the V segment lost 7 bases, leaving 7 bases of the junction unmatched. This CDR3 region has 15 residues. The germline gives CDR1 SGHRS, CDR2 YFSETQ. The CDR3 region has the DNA TGCGCCAGCTGGACTTCTAGCGGGAGCACAGATACGCAGTATTTT. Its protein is CASWTSSGSTDTQYF.

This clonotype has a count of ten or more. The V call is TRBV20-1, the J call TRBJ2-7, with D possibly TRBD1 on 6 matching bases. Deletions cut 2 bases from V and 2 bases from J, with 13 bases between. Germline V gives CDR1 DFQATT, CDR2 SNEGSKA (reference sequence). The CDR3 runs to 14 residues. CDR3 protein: CSARFGDTAYEQYF. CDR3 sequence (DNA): TGCAGTGCTAGATTCGGGGACACCGCCTACGAGCAGTACTTC.

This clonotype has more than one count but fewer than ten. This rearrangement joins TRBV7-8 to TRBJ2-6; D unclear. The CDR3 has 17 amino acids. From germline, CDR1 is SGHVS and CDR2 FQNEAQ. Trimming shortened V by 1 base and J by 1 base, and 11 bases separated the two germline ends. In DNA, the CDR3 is TGTGCCAGCAGCTTAGGCCTGTTGAATTCTGGGGCCAACGTCCTGACTTTC. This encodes CASSLGLLNSGANVLTF.

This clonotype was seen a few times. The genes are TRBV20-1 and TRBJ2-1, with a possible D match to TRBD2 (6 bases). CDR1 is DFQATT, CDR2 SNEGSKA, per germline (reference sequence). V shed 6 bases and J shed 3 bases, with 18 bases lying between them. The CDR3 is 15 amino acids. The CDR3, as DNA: TGCAGTGCCATGATTCGGGACTCGAACTACAATGAGCAGTTCTTC. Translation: CSAMIRDSNYNEQFF.

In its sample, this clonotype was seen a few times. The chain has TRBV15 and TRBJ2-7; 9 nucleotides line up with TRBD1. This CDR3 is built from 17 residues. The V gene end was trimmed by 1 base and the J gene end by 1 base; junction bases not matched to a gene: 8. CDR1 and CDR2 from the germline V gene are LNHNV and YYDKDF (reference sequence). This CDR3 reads CATSRAVVGQGSYEQYF. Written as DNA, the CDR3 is TGTGCCACCAGCAGAGCGGTTGTGGGACAGGGATCCTACGAGCAGTACTTC.

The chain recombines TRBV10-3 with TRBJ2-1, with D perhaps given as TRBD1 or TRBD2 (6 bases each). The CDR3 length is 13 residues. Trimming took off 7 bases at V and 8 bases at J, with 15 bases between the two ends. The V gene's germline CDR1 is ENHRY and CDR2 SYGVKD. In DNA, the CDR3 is TGTGCCATCACGCAGGGGACTCGAGATGAGCAGTTCTTC. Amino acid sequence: CAITQGTRDEQFF.

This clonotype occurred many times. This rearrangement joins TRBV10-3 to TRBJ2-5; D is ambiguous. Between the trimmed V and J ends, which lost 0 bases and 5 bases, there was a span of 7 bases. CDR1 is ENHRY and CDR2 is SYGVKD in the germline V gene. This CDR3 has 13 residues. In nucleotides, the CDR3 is TGTGCCATCAGTGAGTCAGGGATCGAGACCCAGTACTTC. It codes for CAISESGIETQYF.

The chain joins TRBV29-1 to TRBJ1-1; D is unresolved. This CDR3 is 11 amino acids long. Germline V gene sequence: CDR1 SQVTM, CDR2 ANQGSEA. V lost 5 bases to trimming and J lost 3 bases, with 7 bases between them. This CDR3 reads CSVCDDTEAFF. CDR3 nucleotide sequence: TGCAGCGTTTGTGATGACACTGAAGCTTTCTTT. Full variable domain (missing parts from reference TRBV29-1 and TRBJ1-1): SAVISQKPSRDICQRGTSLTIQCQVDSQVTMMFWYRQQPGQSLTLIATANQGSEATYESGFVIDKFPISRPNLTFSTLTVSNMSPEDSSIYLCSVCDDTEAFFGQGTRLTVV.

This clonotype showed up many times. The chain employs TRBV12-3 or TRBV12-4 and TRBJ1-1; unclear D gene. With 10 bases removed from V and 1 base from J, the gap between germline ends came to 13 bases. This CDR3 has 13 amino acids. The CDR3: CAISRTENTEAFF. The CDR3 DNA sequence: TGTGCCATCTCCCGGACGGAGAACACTGAAGCTTTCTTT.

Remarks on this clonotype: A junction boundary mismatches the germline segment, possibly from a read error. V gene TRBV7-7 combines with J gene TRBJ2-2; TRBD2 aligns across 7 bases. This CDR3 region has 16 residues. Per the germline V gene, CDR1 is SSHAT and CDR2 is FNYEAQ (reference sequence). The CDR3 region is CASSLASGGSSGELFF. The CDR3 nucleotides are TGTGCTAGCAGCTTAGCTTCGGGGGGTTCATCCGGGGAGCTGTTTTTT.

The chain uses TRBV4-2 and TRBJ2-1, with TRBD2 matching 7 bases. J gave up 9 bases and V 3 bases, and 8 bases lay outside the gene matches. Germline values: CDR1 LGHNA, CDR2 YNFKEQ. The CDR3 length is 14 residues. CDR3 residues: CASSQEGLGSEQFF. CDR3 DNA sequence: TGTGCCAGCAGCCAGGAAGGACTAGGGAGTGAGCAGTTCTTC.

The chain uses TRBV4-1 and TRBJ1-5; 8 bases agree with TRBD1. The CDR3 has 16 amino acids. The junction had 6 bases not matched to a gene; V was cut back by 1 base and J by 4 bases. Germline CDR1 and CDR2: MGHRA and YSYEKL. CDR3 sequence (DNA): TGCGCCAGCAGCCAAGGGCGACAGGGGTGGAATCAGCCCCAGCATTTT. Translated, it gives CASSQGRQGWNQPQHF.

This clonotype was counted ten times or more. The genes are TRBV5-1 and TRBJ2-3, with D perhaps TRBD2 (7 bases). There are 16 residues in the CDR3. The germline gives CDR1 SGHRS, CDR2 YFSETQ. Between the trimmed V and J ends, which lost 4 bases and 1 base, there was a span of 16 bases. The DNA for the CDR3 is TGCGCCAGCAGCGACGGCGGCGGGGGCCGCACAGATACGCAGTATTTT. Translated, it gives CASSDGGGGRTDTQYF.

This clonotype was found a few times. The CDR3: CASSLPGPPMNTEAFF. The CDR3 DNA sequence: TGTGCCAGCAGCTTGCCGGGACCACCTATGAACACTGAAGCTTTCTTT. The V gene is TRBV11-3, the J gene TRBJ1-1, with TRBD1 as a possible D gene (5 bases). V lost 3 bases, J lost 0 bases, and 14 bases lay in between. CDR1 and CDR2 from the germline V gene are SGHNT and YENEEA. The CDR3 contains 16 residues.

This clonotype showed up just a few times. For the CDR3, the DNA is TGCGCCAGCAGCTTAACGATGACTAATGAAAAACTGTTTTTT. It codes for CASSLTMTNEKLFF. V usage is TRBV5-1 and J usage is TRBJ1-4, with no clear D. This CDR3 is 14 amino acids long. Per germline, CDR1 SGHRS and CDR2 YFSETQ. Trimming took 2 bases from V and 2 from J, leaving 7 bases between them.

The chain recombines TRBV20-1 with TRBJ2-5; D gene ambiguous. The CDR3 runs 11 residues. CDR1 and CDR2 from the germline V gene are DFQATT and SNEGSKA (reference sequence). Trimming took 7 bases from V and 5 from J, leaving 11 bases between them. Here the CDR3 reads CSDGDYETQYF. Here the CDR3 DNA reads TGCAGTGATGGGGATTATGAGACCCAGTACTTC.

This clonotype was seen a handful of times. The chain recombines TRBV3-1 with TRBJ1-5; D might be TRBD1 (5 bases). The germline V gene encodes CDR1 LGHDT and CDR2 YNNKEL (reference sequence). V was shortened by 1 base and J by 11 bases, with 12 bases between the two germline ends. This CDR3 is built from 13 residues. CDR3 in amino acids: CASSQGRQGAQHF. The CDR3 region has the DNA TGTGCCAGCAGCCAAGGCCGGCAGGGTGCCCAGCATTTT.

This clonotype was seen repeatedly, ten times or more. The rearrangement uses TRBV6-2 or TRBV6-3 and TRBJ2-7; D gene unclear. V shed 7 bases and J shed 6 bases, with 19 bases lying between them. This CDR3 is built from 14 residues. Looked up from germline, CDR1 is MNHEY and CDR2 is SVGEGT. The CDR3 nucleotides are TGTGCCAGCATATCCGGGTCCTCGGTTGTCGAGCAGTACTTC. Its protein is CASISGSSVVEQYF.

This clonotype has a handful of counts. The CDR3 DNA follows: TGTGCCAGCATGGAGGGAGTATTAGCCAAAAACATTCAGTACTTC. As protein: CASMEGVLAKNIQYF. The V and J genes are TRBV6-2 or TRBV6-3 and TRBJ2-4; the D gene is possibly TRBD2 (6 bases). Trimming shortened V by 7 bases and J by 0 bases, and 13 bases separated the two germline ends. Germline V gives CDR1 MNHEY, CDR2 SVGEGT. The length of the CDR3 is 15 residues.

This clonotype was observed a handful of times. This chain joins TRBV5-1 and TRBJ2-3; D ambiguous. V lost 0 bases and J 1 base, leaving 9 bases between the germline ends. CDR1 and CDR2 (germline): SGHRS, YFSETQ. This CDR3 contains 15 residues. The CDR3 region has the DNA TGCGCCAGCAGCTTGGCCGCAGCCCGCACAGATACGCAGTATTTT. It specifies CASSLAAARTDTQYF.

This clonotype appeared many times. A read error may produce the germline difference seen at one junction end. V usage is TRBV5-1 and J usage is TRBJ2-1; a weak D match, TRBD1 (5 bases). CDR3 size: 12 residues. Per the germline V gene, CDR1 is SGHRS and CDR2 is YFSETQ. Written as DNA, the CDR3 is TGTGCCAGCAGTCCTAGGGGTGATGAGCAGTTCTTC. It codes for CASSPRGDEQFF.